This TCR beta chain was documented in a study of blood T cell repertoires in COVID-19. The wider study: Specimens from acute and convalescent COVID-19 originated in the United States, Italy and Spain. The cDNA or gDNA used as material had been derived from T cells, B-cell-depleted T cells, or PBMCs.

Per the authors' pipeline: Estimation of nucleated cell counts was performed using reference gene primer amplification. Assay: immunoSEQ multiplex PCR; the TCRdb copy retains only in-frame clones and omits some. V and J calls plus clone size are reproduced from that table; the DNA served to infer D and trimming. The sample shows 350,000 or so clones, 87% of them seen only once. Enrollment of patients from Seattle took place during active infection, with longitudinal follow-up. This CDR3 is 14 amino acids long. Trimming cost V 8 bases and J 0 bases, with 12 bases left between them. The germline V gene has CDR1 WSHSY and CDR2 SAAADI.

Source material: peripheral blood. This TCR came from a woman under 40 with COVID-19, enrolled during active disease. The chain is built from TRBV10-2 and TRBJ2-3, with D unresolved. The CDR3 DNA reads TGCGCCAGCGACGGGTTGGTAAGCACAGATACGCAGTATTTT. Protein product: CASDGLVSTDTQYF.